Below are 30 T cell receptor beta chains sequenced from a single sample in a study of blood T cell repertoires in COVID-19. The assay was immunoSEQ multiplex PCR, and TCRdb's table has in-frame clones only and misses some. This table holds roughly 180,000 clones, approximately 90% found once. The specimen sequenced was PBMCs or T cells enriched from blood (not recorded which). These receptors were collected from a woman aged 25 to 39 who had recovered from COVID-19.

This chain's CDR3 is CASSLTGVGGYTF. CDR3 sequence (DNA): TGTGCCAGCAGCCTTACAGGGGTCGGGGGCTACACCTTC. This chain links TRBV27 with TRBJ1-2; TRBD1 agrees at 7 bases. Trimming took 6 bases from V and 8 from J; bases not matched to a gene: 9. From germline, CDR1 is MNHEY and CDR2 SMNVEV (reference sequence). The CDR3 sequence is 13 residues long.

This chain joins TRBV4-1 and TRBJ1-4; 8 bases align to TRBD1. CDR1 and CDR2 (germline): MGHRA, YSYEKL. The CDR3 extends over 15 amino acids. After removal of 4 bases from V and 5 bases from J, the junction contained 6 bases not matched to a gene. CDR3 residues: CASSPFWTGNEKLFF. As DNA, the CDR3 is TGCGCCAGCAGCCCGTTCTGGACAGGGAATGAAAAACTGTTTTTT.

The table lists this clone with a few counts. CDR3 sequence reads: CASSRGQPGEPLSGELFF. Here the CDR3 DNA reads TGCGCCAGCAGCCGCGGACAGCCAGGGGAGCCTTTGTCCGGGGAGCTGTTTTTT. The V call is TRBV5-1, the J call TRBJ2-2, with D perhaps matching TRBD1 (6 bases). The length of the CDR3 is 18 residues. V shed 4 bases and J shed 6 bases, with 25 bases lying between them. CDR1 and CDR2 (germline): SGHRS, YFSETQ.

The chain uses TRBV7-9 and TRBJ2-5; TRBD1 matches 9 bases. Unmatched junction bases numbered 11, after V lost 5 bases and J lost 4 bases. The germline V gene has CDR1 SEHNR and CDR2 FQNEAQ (reference sequence). The CDR3 is 16 amino acids. The CDR3 region is CASSAPYRGLGETQYF. CDR3 sequence (DNA): TGTGCCAGCAGCGCCCCTTACAGGGGGCTAGGAGAGACCCAGTACTTC. The full variable domain, rest sourced from reference TRBV7-9 and TRBJ2-5, is DTGVSQNPRHKITKRGQNVTFRCDPISEHNRLYWYRQTLGQGPEFLTYFQNEAQLEKSRLLSDRFSAERPKGSFSTLEIQRTEQGDSAMYLCASSAPYRGLGETQYFGPGTRLLVL.

The chain carries TRBV30 and TRBJ1-6; D not certain. With 1 base removed from V and 14 bases from J, the gap between germline ends came to 15 bases. From germline, CDR1 is GTSNPN and CDR2 SVGIG (reference sequence). The CDR3 sequence is 13 residues long. CDR3 sequence (DNA): TGTGCCTGGAGTGCCTCCCGGGGAGGGTCCCTCCACTTT. Protein: CAWSASRGGSLHF.

The CDR3 reads CASSQGSGRYEQYF. For the CDR3, the DNA is TGTGCCAGCAGCCAAGGTAGCGGCCGCTACGAGCAGTACTTC. The V call is TRBV14, the J call TRBJ2-7; tentative D call: TRBD2 (6 bases). The CDR3 loop spans 14 amino acids. The germline V gene encodes CDR1 SGHDN and CDR2 FVKESK. The V end lost 1 base, the J end lost 3 bases, and 10 bases lay between the germline ends.

The chain carries TRBV24-1 and TRBJ1-6; TRBD1 is a possible D gene (6 bases). This CDR3 is built from 12 residues. CDR1 is KGHDR and CDR2 is SFDVKD in the germline V gene. The V and J ends lost 12 bases and 8 bases respectively, with 13 bases between them. The CDR3 nucleotides are TGTGCCGGAGGACAGAGGGATTCACCCCTCCACTTT. Its protein product is CAGGQRDSPLHF.

J is TRBJ2-6 and V is TRBV11-2; D remains ambiguous. The CDR3 has 18 amino acids. The germline V gene has CDR1 SGHAT and CDR2 FQNNGV. V lost 6 bases, J lost 0 bases, and 18 bases lay in between. The CDR3: CASSPWATRNSGANVLTF. The CDR3 nucleotides are TGTGCCAGCAGTCCCTGGGCGACAAGGAACTCTGGGGCCAACGTCCTGACTTTC. Supplemented by reference TRBV11-2 and TRBJ2-6, the full variable domain reads EAGVAQSPRYKIIEKRQSVAFWCNPISGHATLYWYQQILGQGPKLLIQFQNNGVVDDSQLPKDRFSAERLKGVDSTLKIQPAKLEDSAVYLCASSPWATRNSGANVLTFGAGSRLTVL.

J is TRBJ2-7 and V is TRBV7-9; TRBD2 is a possible D gene (6 bases). V was trimmed by 3 bases and J by 2 bases, leaving 11 bases between them. This CDR3 has 14 amino acids. Germline assignment: CDR1 SEHNR and CDR2 FQNEAQ (reference sequence). The CDR3 loop is CASSLSSGAYEQYF. The DNA of the CDR3 is TGTGCCAGCAGCTTGAGTAGCGGTGCCTACGAGCAGTACTTC. Together with reference TRBV7-9 and TRBJ2-7, the CDR3 gives the full variable domain: DTGVSQNPRHKITKRGQNVTFRCDPISEHNRLYWYRQTLGQGPEFLTYFQNEAQLEKSRLLSDRFSAERPKGSFSTLEIQRTEQGDSAMYLCASSLSSGAYEQYFGPGTRLTVT.

This chain links TRBV7-2 with TRBJ2-3; D is undetermined. Germline lookup yields CDR1 SGHTA and CDR2 FQGNSA. The V and J ends lost 3 bases and 4 bases respectively, with 8 bases between them. The CDR3 is made up of 13 amino acids. CDR3 sequence reads: CASSFGPPDTQYF. CDR3 DNA: TGTGCCAGCAGCTTTGGGCCCCCAGATACGCAGTATTTT.

The chain is built from TRBV19 and TRBJ1-4; 8 nucleotides match TRBD1. In germline, CDR1 is LNHDA, CDR2 SQIVND (reference sequence). V lost 6 bases to trimming and J lost 5 bases; unmatched junction nucleotides: 11. CDR3 size: 16 residues. The CDR3, as DNA: TGTGCCAGTAGGACTGACTCCAGGGGGCGGAATGAAAAACTGTTTTTT. It encodes CASRTDSRGRNEKLFF. The full variable domain, completed using reference TRBV19 and TRBJ1-4, is DGGITQSPKYLFRKEGQNVTLSCEQNLNHDAMYWYRQDPGQGLRLIYYSQIVNDFQKGDIAEGYSVSREKKESFPLTVTSAQKNPTAFYLCASRTDSRGRNEKLFFGSGTQLSVL.

This chain uses TRBV29-1 with TRBJ2-3; D possibly corresponds to TRBD2 (5 bases). Trimming shortened V by 7 bases and J by 1 base, and 15 bases separated the two germline ends. In germline, CDR1 is SQVTM, CDR2 ANQGSEA. This CDR3 is built from 14 residues. The CDR3 DNA reads as TGCAGCGCCAGGTCGAGGGATCGCACAGATACGCAGTATTTT. It codes for CSARSRDRTDTQYF.

The chain recombines TRBV6-5 with TRBJ1-1; 9 bases match TRBD1. This CDR3 is built from 16 residues. Germline assignment: CDR1 MNHEY and CDR2 SVGAGI. The V segment lost 4 bases and the J segment 4 bases; nucleotides outside the gene matches: 10. The CDR3 sequence: CASSSPNRGRSTEAFF. The DNA for the CDR3 is TGTGCCAGCAGTTCCCCGAACAGGGGGCGAAGCACTGAAGCTTTCTTT.

This sequence joins TRBV5-4 and TRBJ1-3; D call uncertain. The CDR3 runs 14 residues. With 0 bases removed from V and 2 bases from J, the gap between germline ends came to 6 bases. Germline CDR1 reads SGHNT; CDR2 reads YYREEE (reference sequence). CDR3 region: CASSLGQAGNTIYF. The CDR3 DNA sequence: TGTGCCAGCAGCTTGGGTCAGGCTGGAAACACCATATATTTT.

Only one count was recorded for this clone. The rearrangement uses TRBV18 and TRBJ2-1, with TRBD2 matching 10 bases. Germline CDR1 reads KGHSH; CDR2 reads LQKENI. This CDR3 has 15 amino acids. The V and J ends lost 0 bases and 9 bases, in that order; junction bases with no gene match: 5. This CDR3 reads CASSPPERGGREQFF. CDR3 in DNA: TGTGCCAGCTCACCACCGGAGCGGGGGGGCCGTGAGCAGTTCTTC.

The rearrangement links TRBV30 to TRBJ1-3, with D hard to call. The CDR3 extends over 13 amino acids. Germline V gene lookup returns CDR1 GTSNPN and CDR2 SVGIG (reference sequence). Trimming removed 3 bases from V and 4 bases from J, with 10 bases in between. CDR3 in amino acids: CAWRLNLGNTIYF. The CDR3 nucleotides read TGTGCCTGGAGACTGAATTTGGGAAACACCATATATTTT.

The V and J genes are TRBV25-1 and TRBJ2-7; TRBD1 is a possible D gene (5 bases). There are 14 residues in the CDR3. CDR1 MGHDK and CDR2 SYGVNS come from the germline V gene. The germline V and J ends were trimmed by 1 base and 2 bases, with 9 bases remaining between them. CDR3 nucleotides: TGTGCCAGCAGTGAATTTAGGGGAACCTACGAGCAGTACTTC. Translation: CASSEFRGTYEQYF.

The chain employs TRBV7-2 and TRBJ1-2; 9 positions agree with TRBD1. Trimming took 1 base from V and 4 from J; bases not matched to a gene: 4. This CDR3 has 15 residues. From germline, CDR1 is SGHTA and CDR2 FQGNSA. CDR3 region: CASSLGGQGGYGYTF. The CDR3 DNA reads as TGTGCCAGCAGCTTAGGGGGACAGGGTGGCTATGGCTACACCTTC.

J is TRBJ2-7 and V is TRBV7-9; D unclear. In germline, CDR1 is SEHNR, CDR2 FQNEAQ (reference sequence). This CDR3 has 12 amino acids. V shed 5 bases and J shed 3 bases, with 8 bases lying between them. CDR3 sequence: CASSPGGYEQYF. CDR3 sequence (DNA): TGTGCCAGCAGCCCCGGCGGCTACGAGCAGTACTTC.

V and J are TRBV10-3 and TRBJ1-6; no clear D. Germline V gives CDR1 ENHRY, CDR2 SYGVKD. The V and J ends lost 1 base and 0 bases respectively, with 7 bases between them. The CDR3 is 16 residues long. CDR3 nucleotide sequence: TGTGCCATCAGTGAGTTTCCTAGCTCCTATAATTCACCCCTCCACTTT. Its translation: CAISEFPSSYNSPLHF.

The chain links TRBV6-6 to TRBJ2-3; 9 bases line up with TRBD2. Unmatched junction bases numbered 8, after V lost 7 bases and J lost 0 bases. Germline V gene lookup returns CDR1 MNHNY and CDR2 SVGAGI (reference sequence). This CDR3 contains 16 residues. The CDR3, as DNA: TGTGCCAGCACCCCGCGGCGGGGGGGTAGCACAGATACGCAGTATTTT. Residues: CASTPRRGGSTDTQYF.

The genes are TRBV9 and TRBJ2-5, with a tentative D call TRBD1 (8 bases). Per the germline V gene, CDR1 is SGDLS and CDR2 is YYNGEE. The CDR3 covers 13 residues. Trimming removed 3 bases at V and 5 bases at J, with 11 bases between. Written as DNA, the CDR3 is TGTGCCAGCAGCGAACAGGGGGGGGAGACCCAGTACTTC. As protein: CASSEQGGETQYF.

The CDR3 DNA sequence: TGTGCCAGCAGCTTGGGGCTAGGCGCTGAAGCTTTCTTT. Its protein is CASSLGLGAEAFF. The chain couples TRBV5-6 to TRBJ1-1; D is uncertain. Trimming pared 0 bases from V and 6 bases from J, leaving 9 bases between. Germline V gene sequence: CDR1 SGHDT, CDR2 YYEEEE. CDR3 length: 13 residues. The whole variable domain, remainder taken from reference TRBV5-6 and TRBJ1-1, is DAGVTQSPTHLIKTRGQQVTLRCSPKSGHDTVSWYQQALGQGPQFIFQYYEEEERQRGNFPDRFSGHQFPNYSSELNVNALLLGDSALYLCASSLGLGAEAFFGQGTRLTVV.

The CDR3 DNA is TGTGCCAGCAGCTTATTTGCGCGGGGGAGCACAGATACGCAGTATTTT. Its protein is CASSLFARGSTDTQYF. The chain is built from TRBV7-3 and TRBJ2-3; 7 nucleotides line up with TRBD2. The trim removed 2 bases at V and 0 bases at J, leaving 5 bases unmatched. The CDR3 totals 16 residues. In germline, CDR1 is SGHTA, CDR2 FQGTGA.

The chain carries TRBV4-1 and TRBJ1-3; 7 bases agree with TRBD1. Germline CDR1 is MGHRA and CDR2 is YSYEKL. V gave up 4 bases and J gave up 2 bases; unmatched junction bases: 11. This CDR3 is 17 amino acids long. CDR3 region: CASSPHFDRVAGNTIYF. The CDR3 coding sequence is TGCGCCAGCAGCCCTCATTTCGACAGGGTGGCTGGAAACACCATATATTTT.

The chain employs TRBV7-2 and TRBJ1-2; no clear D gene. The CDR3 has 12 amino acids. In germline, CDR1 is SGHTA, CDR2 FQGNSA. V was pared by 1 base and J by 5 bases, with 5 bases between. CDR3 nucleotides: TGTGCCAGCAGCTTAGGCGGGTATGGCTACACCTTC. Its protein product is CASSLGGYGYTF.

V and J are TRBV20-1 and TRBJ2-3; TRBD1 is a possible D gene (5 bases). The length of the CDR3 is 13 residues. Looked up from germline, CDR1 is DFQATT and CDR2 is SNEGSKA (reference sequence). Trimming took off 3 bases at V and 8 bases at J, with 15 bases between the two ends. The CDR3 here is CSASKGPAFTQYF. Here the CDR3 DNA reads TGCAGTGCTAGTAAGGGGCCGGCGTTTACGCAGTATTTT.

Regarding this clone: The same CDR3 is also encoded by other DNA sequences in this sample. The rearrangement uses TRBV19 and TRBJ1-6; D might be TRBD1 (5 bases). Trimming removed 4 bases from V and 7 bases from J, with 8 bases in between. From germline, CDR1 is LNHDA and CDR2 SQIVND (reference sequence). The CDR3 sequence is 13 residues long. CDR3 protein: CASSSGGNSPLHF. DNA of the CDR3: TGTGCCAGTAGTAGCGGGGGGAATTCACCCCTCCACTTT.

This chain joins TRBV7-8 and TRBJ2-7, with 11 nucleotides matching TRBD2. The CDR3 runs 14 residues. V lost 6 bases and J lost 3; bases outside the gene matches: 4. CDR1 is SGHVS and CDR2 is FQNEAQ in the germline V gene. CDR3: CASSSGLAVYEQYF. DNA for the CDR3: TGTGCCAGCAGTTCGGGACTAGCGGTCTACGAGCAGTACTTC.

The V and J genes are TRBV6-2 or TRBV6-3 and TRBJ1-1; tentatively, D is TRBD1 (5 bases). The CDR3 has 13 residues. The germline V gene encodes CDR1 MNHEY and CDR2 SVGEGT. The ends were cut back, 4 bases at V and 6 bases at J, with 12 bases in the middle. The CDR3 DNA sequence: TGTGCCAGCAGTTCCGCGGGGCTCGCTGAAGCTTTCTTT. Translation gives CASSSAGLAEAFF.